Sequencing of this T cell receptor beta chain was carried out in a study of breast tumors, draining lymph nodes, adjacent tissues. Study outcomes and limitations: Data only fit, rather than demonstrated, lymph node origin of most tumor T cells. Tumor TCR diversity was below lymph nodes but above nontumor tissue. Most tumor T cells seemingly derive from lymph node, then expand in tumor.

TCRdb passed the multiplex PCR reads through MiXCR, listing each CDR3 protein once. The sample contains about 100,000 distinct CDR3 sequences, approximately 21% of which appear only once. The CDR3 runs 16 residues. The J segment lost 5 bases and the V segment lost 3 bases, leaving 8 bases of the junction unmatched. CDR1 SGHTS and CDR2 YDEGEE come from the germline V gene. Breast cancer patients provided tissue from their axillary draining lymph nodes. This clonotype was counted ten times or more. Its antigen remains unknown. The origin of this receptor is a female donor with breast cancer. Some clones in this sample may be carry-over from other donors' samples. The chain couples TRBV5-8 to TRBJ2-3, with TRBD1 identical over 11 bases. The specimen was axillary lymph node tissue. The CDR3 coding sequence is TGTGCCAGCAGCTCCGACGGACAGGGGGCGGGAGATACGCAGTATTTT. This translates into CASSSDGQGAGDTQYF. Drawing the rest from reference TRBV5-8 and TRBJ2-3, the complete variable domain is EAGVTQSPTHLIKTRGQQATLRCSPISGHTSVYWYQQALGLGLQFLLWYDEGEERNRGNFPPRFSGRQFPNYSSELNVNALELEDSALYLCASSSDGQGAGDTQYFGPGTRLTVL.